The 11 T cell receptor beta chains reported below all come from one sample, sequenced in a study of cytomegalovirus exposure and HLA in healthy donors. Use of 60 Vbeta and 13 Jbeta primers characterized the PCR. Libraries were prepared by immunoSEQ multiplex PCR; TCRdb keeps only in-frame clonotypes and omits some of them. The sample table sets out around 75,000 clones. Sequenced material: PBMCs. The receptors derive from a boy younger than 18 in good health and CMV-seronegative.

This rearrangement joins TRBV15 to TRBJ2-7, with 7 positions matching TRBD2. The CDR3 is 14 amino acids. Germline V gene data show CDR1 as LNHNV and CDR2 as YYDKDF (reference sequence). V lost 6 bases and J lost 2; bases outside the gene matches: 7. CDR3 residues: CATSLAAGAYEQYF. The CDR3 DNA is TGTGCCACCAGTTTAGCGGCGGGGGCCTACGAGCAGTACTTC.

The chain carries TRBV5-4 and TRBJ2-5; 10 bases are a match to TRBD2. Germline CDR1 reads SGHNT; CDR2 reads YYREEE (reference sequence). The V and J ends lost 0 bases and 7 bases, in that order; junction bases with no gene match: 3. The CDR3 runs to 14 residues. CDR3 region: CASSLGTSGGTQYF. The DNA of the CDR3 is TGTGCCAGCAGCTTGGGGACTAGCGGAGGGACCCAGTACTTC.

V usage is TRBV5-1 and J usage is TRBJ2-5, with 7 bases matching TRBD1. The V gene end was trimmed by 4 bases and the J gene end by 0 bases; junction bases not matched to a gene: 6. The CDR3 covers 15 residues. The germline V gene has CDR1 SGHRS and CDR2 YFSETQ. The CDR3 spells CASSQYGTDQETQYF. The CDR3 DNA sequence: TGCGCCAGCAGCCAGTACGGGACAGACCAAGAGACCCAGTACTTC.

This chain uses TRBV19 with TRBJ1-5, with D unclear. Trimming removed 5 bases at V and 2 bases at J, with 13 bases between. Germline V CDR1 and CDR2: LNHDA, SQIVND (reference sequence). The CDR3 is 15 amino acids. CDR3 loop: CASSSSSRGNQPQHF. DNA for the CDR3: TGTGCCAGTAGTTCTTCCTCGAGGGGCAATCAGCCCCAGCATTTT.

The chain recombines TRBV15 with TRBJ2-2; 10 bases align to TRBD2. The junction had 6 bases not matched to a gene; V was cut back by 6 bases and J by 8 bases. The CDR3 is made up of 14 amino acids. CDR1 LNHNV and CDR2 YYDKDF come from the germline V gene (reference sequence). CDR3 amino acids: CATRSGGAGGELFF. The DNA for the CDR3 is TGTGCCACCAGAAGCGGGGGGGCCGGTGGGGAGCTGTTTTTT.

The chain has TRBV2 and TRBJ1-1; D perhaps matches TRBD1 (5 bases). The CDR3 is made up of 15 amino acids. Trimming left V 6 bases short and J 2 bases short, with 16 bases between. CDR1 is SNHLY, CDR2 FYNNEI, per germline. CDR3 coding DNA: TGTGCCAGCAGAGAAACCCCGACAGTTAACACTGAAGCTTTCTTT. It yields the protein CASRETPTVNTEAFF. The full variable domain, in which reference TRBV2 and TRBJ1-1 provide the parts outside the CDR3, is EPEVTQTPSHQVTQMGQEVILRCVPISNHLYFYWYRQILGQKVEFLVSFYNNEISEKSEIFDDQFSVERPDGSNFTLKIRSTKLEDSAMYFCASRETPTVNTEAFFGQGTRLTVV.

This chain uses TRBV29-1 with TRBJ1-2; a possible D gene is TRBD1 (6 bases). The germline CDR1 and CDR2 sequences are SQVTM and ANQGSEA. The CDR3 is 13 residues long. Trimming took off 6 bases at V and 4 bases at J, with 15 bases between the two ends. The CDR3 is CSVEGQDGYGYTF. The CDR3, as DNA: TGCAGCGTCGAGGGACAAGATGGCTATGGCTACACCTTC.

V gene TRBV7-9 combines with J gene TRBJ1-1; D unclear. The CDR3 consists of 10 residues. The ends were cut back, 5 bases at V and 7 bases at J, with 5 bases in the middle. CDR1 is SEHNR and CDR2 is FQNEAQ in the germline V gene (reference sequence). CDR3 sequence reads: CASSTNEAFF. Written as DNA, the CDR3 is TGTGCCAGCAGCACTAATGAAGCTTTCTTT.

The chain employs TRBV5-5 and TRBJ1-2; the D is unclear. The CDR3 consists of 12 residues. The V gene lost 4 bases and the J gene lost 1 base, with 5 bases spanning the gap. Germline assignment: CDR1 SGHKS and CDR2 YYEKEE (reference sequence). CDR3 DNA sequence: TGTGCCAGCAGCCTCAGTAACTATGGCTACACCTTC. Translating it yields CASSLSNYGYTF.

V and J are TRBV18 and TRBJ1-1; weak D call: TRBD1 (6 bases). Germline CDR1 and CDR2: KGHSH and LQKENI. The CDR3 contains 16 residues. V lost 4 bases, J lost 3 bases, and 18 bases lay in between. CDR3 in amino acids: CASSLLSLSGDTEAFF. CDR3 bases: TGTGCCAGCTCACTTCTTTCGTTATCAGGGGACACTGAAGCTTTCTTT.

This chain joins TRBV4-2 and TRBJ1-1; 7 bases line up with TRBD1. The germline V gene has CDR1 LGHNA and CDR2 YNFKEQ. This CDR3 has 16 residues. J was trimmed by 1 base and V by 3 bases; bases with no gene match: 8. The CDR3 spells CASSQRTGVANTEAFF. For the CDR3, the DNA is TGTGCCAGCAGCCAGAGAACAGGGGTTGCGAACACTGAAGCTTTCTTT.